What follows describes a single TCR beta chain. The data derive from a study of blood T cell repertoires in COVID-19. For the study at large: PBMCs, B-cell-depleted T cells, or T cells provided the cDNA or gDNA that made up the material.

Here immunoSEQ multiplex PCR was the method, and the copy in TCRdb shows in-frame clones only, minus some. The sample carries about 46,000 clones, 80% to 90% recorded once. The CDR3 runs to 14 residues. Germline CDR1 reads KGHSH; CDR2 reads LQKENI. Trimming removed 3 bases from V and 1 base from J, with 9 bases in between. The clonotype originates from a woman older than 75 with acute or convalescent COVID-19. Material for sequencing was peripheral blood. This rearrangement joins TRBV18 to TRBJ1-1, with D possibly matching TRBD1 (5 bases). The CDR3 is CASSPDRKNTEAFF. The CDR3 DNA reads TGTGCCAGCTCACCCGACAGAAAGAACACTGAAGCTTTCTTT.